The next 16 T cell receptor beta chains were all read from a single sample in a study of regulatory T cells in long-lasting Graves disease. The time point: newly diagnosed GD, antithyroid drugs for less than 3 months. RNA from PBMCs was the source of the TCR library. Arm-PCR of CDR3 regions with iRepertoire HTBI primers generated TCR beta libraries. TCRdb reanalysed the multiplex PCR reads using MiXCR and keeps one entry per CDR3 protein. The sample yields more than 450,000 distinct CDR3 sequences, roughly 16% seen once. The sample also formed part of further work on T cells in Graves' hyperthyroidism and ophthalmopathy.

Specimen: peripheral blood mononuclear cells (PBMCs), collected at new diagnosis, from a patient treated with antithyroid drugs. Source of these receptors: a man aged 40-49 years with Graves disease.

Comment on this clonotype: At one end, the junction sequence differs from germline, possibly due to a read error. The chain recombines TRBV12-3 or TRBV12-4 with TRBJ1-2; 10 bases are a match to TRBD1. This CDR3 comprises 13 residues. The CDR3, as DNA: TGTGCCAGCAGCTTTCTCTTGACAGGGGGCTACGCCTTC. Translating gives CASSFLLTGGYAF.

V usage is TRBV25-1 and J usage is TRBJ1-3; D is unclear. Trimming took 6 bases from V and 0 from J, leaving 9 bases between them. Per the germline V gene, CDR1 is MGHDK and CDR2 is SYGVNS. There are 14 residues in the CDR3. The CDR3 DNA sequence: TGTGCCAGCAGATCCGGCCTCTCTGGAAACACCATATATTTT. Its translation: CASRSGLSGNTIYF.

J is TRBJ2-7 and V is TRBV2, with TRBD2 matching 10 bases. The CDR3 runs to 13 residues. The V segment lost 7 bases and the J segment 4 bases; nucleotides outside the gene matches: 4. Germline-derived CDR1 and CDR2 are SNHLY and FYNNEI. The CDR3 sequence is CASTRTSGYEQYF. CDR3 bases: TGTGCCAGCACTCGGACTAGCGGTTACGAGCAGTACTTC.

At least ten counts were recorded for this clonotype. J is TRBJ2-1 and V is TRBV20-1; 13 bases map to TRBD2. The CDR3 is 15 residues long. The germline V gene encodes CDR1 DFQATT and CDR2 SNEGSKA (reference sequence). With V trimmed by 1 base and J by 6 bases, 3 bases remained unmatched. DNA for the CDR3: TGCAGTGCTAGAGCCGGGACTAGCGGGATCAATGAGCAGTTCTTC. Protein sequence: CSARAGTSGINEQFF.

This clonotype occurred many times. The genes are TRBV28 and TRBJ2-3; 7 bases are shared with TRBD1. CDR1 MDHEN and CDR2 SYDVKM come from the germline V gene. The CDR3 has 14 amino acids. V dropped 4 bases and J dropped 1; count of bases not matched to a gene: 2. The CDR3 sequence is CASSWDRRTDTQYF. Written as DNA, the CDR3 is TGTGCCAGCAGTTGGGACAGACGCACAGATACGCAGTATTTT.

This clonotype was seen ten or more times. This chain joins TRBV5-1 and TRBJ2-7, with D possibly matching TRBD1 (6 bases). V lost 0 bases, J lost 6 bases, and 10 bases lay in between. Germline V gene sequence: CDR1 SGHRS, CDR2 YFSETQ. CDR3 size: 13 residues. CDR3 nucleotides: TGCGCCAGCAGCTTGGGACAGGCGGGCGAGCAGTACTTC. Translated: CASSLGQAGEQYF.

This clonotype was picked up many times. V gene TRBV11-2 combines with J gene TRBJ1-3, with a tentative D call TRBD1 (5 bases). CDR3 length: 15 amino acids. The germline V gene has CDR1 SGHAT and CDR2 FQNNGV. Trimming removed 5 bases from V and 5 bases from J, with 16 bases in between. This CDR3 is CASSRGLAGRNTIYF. In DNA form, the CDR3 reads TGTGCCAGCAGCCGGGGCTTGGCTGGACGAAACACCATATATTTT.

The table lists this clonotype with many counts. The chain combines TRBV6-1 with TRBJ1-1; 10 positions agree with TRBD1. V gave up 11 bases and J gave up 4 bases; unmatched junction bases: 10. This CDR3 is 14 amino acids long. Germline lookup yields CDR1 MNHNS and CDR2 SASEGT. The CDR3 sequence is CAGRRDRGSTEAFF. The DNA for the CDR3 is TGTGCCGGCCGAAGGGACAGGGGAAGCACTGAAGCTTTCTTT.

This clonotype has only a few counts. The J gene is TRBJ2-3, the V gene TRBV9; perhaps TRBD1 as D (5 bases). The V gene lost 0 bases and the J gene lost 1 base, with 12 bases spanning the gap. Germline-derived CDR1 and CDR2 are SGDLS and YYNGEE. This CDR3 contains 16 residues. In nucleotides, the CDR3 is TGTGCCAGCAGCGTAGGAGAAGGGGCCGGCACAGATACGCAGTATTTT. As protein: CASSVGEGAGTDTQYF.

The chain employs TRBV3-1 and TRBJ2-1, with D possibly matching TRBD2 (7 bases). Germline values: CDR1 LGHDT, CDR2 YNNKEL (reference sequence). The CDR3 is 15 amino acids. V lost 0 bases and J lost 9, with 15 bases in between. The CDR3 reads CASSQDPGGAGEQFF. In nucleotides, the CDR3 is TGTGCCAGCAGCCAAGACCCGGGGGGCGCCGGTGAGCAGTTCTTC.

This clonotype was found many times. V gene TRBV6-1 combines with J gene TRBJ2-5, with TRBD2 matching over 12 bases. Germline V gene data show CDR1 as MNHNS and CDR2 as SASEGT. This CDR3 has 16 residues. The V gene end was trimmed by 5 bases and the J gene end by 5 bases; junction bases not matched to a gene: 9. The DNA of the CDR3 is TGTGCCAGCAGTCGTCCAGGGACTAGCGGGTCCGAGACCCAGTACTTC. This gives the protein CASSRPGTSGSETQYF.

This clonotype was found a few times. The CDR3 DNA follows: TGTGCCAGCAGCACAATAATAGCGGTCTCCTACAATGAGCAGTTCTTC. Translated, it gives CASSTIIAVSYNEQFF. The V and J genes are TRBV11-2 and TRBJ2-1, with a tentative D call TRBD2 (6 bases). V shed 5 bases and J shed 0 bases, with 14 bases lying between them. Per the germline V gene, CDR1 is SGHAT and CDR2 is FQNNGV. This CDR3 spans 16 amino acids.

This clonotype was counted ten times or more. The DNA of the CDR3 is TGTGCCTACTCCGGGACTAGCGGGAGTGGCGATACGCAGTATTTT. The encoded protein is CAYSGTSGSGDTQYF. V is TRBV30 and J is TRBJ2-3; 14 bases line up with TRBD2. Germline loops: CDR1 GTSNPN, CDR2 SVGIG (reference sequence). Losses at the gene ends were 7 bases for V and 6 bases for J; bases not matched to a gene: 9. The CDR3 loop spans 15 amino acids.

This clonotype was picked up many times. Here the CDR3 DNA reads TGTGCCTGGAGTGAGGTCATAACCGGGGAGCTGTTTTTT. Residues: CAWSEVITGELFF. This chain uses TRBV30 with TRBJ2-2; D gene uncertain. The germline V and J ends were trimmed by 1 base and 5 bases, with 8 bases remaining between them. This CDR3 has 13 amino acids. Germline CDR1 reads GTSNPN; CDR2 reads SVGIG (reference sequence). Full variable domain (outside the CDR3, taken from reference TRBV30 and TRBJ2-2): SQTIHQWPATLVQPVGSPLSLECTVEGTSNPNLYWYRQAAGRGLQLLFYSVGIGQISSEVPQNLSASRPQDRQFILSSKKLLLSDSGFYLCAWSEVITGELFFGEGSRLTVL.

This clonotype was counted only a few times. J is TRBJ2-7 and V is TRBV6-1, with TRBD2 identical over 7 bases. This CDR3 comprises 14 residues. The trim removed 7 bases at V and 4 bases at J, leaving 10 bases unmatched. The germline V gene encodes CDR1 MNHNS and CDR2 SASEGT. CDR3 residues: CASKFGLDGYEQYF. The CDR3 region has the DNA TGTGCCAGCAAATTCGGACTAGATGGATACGAGCAGTACTTC.

This clonotype was detected many times. The chain uses TRBV20-1 and TRBJ2-1; no clear D. The germline V and J ends were trimmed by 0 bases and 14 bases, with 17 bases remaining between them. The CDR3 runs to 13 residues. The germline CDR1 and CDR2 sequences are DFQATT and SNEGSKA (reference sequence). CDR3 loop: CSARDPRRPKEFF. CDR3 nucleotides: TGCAGTGCTAGAGATCCGCGACGTCCCAAGGAGTTCTTC.